This T cell receptor (beta chain) emerged from a study of vaccination and CD4 T cells after COVID-19. Study background: For post-vaccine samples, collection took place a median approximately 78 days after dose two, ranging from 14 to 241. Researchers treated cells with overlapping spike peptides taken from SARS-CoV-2, HCoV-NL63, HCoV-OC43 and HCoV-229E.

As regards this clonotype: The antigen is not known.

Treatment indicated: roughly ten-day PBMC culture with coronavirus spike peptide pools or control peptides (ViraFEST assay). Antigen-specific T cells were expanded with peptide pools by ViraFEST, and TCRs were then sequenced. Germline V lookup: CDR1 ENHRY, CDR2 SYGVKD. Trimming took 6 bases from V and 0 from J, leaving 7 bases between them. CDR3 size: 13 residues. Cultured CD4+ T-cell DNA underwent Oncomine TCR Beta short-read sequencing. MiXCR, applied by TCRdb to the PCR reads, yields one record per CDR3 protein. The table shows over 15,000 distinct CDR3 sequences, with roughly 43% occurring only once.

This material consisted of CD4+ T cells from blood, cultured in vitro, taken before SARS-CoV-2 vaccination. The sequence came from a human donor who had recovered from COVID-19. V and J are TRBV10-3 and TRBJ2-3, with D hard to call. The CDR3 region has the DNA TGTGCCATCAGGATCGATAGCACAGATACGCAGTATTTT. Its translation is CAIRIDSTDTQYF.